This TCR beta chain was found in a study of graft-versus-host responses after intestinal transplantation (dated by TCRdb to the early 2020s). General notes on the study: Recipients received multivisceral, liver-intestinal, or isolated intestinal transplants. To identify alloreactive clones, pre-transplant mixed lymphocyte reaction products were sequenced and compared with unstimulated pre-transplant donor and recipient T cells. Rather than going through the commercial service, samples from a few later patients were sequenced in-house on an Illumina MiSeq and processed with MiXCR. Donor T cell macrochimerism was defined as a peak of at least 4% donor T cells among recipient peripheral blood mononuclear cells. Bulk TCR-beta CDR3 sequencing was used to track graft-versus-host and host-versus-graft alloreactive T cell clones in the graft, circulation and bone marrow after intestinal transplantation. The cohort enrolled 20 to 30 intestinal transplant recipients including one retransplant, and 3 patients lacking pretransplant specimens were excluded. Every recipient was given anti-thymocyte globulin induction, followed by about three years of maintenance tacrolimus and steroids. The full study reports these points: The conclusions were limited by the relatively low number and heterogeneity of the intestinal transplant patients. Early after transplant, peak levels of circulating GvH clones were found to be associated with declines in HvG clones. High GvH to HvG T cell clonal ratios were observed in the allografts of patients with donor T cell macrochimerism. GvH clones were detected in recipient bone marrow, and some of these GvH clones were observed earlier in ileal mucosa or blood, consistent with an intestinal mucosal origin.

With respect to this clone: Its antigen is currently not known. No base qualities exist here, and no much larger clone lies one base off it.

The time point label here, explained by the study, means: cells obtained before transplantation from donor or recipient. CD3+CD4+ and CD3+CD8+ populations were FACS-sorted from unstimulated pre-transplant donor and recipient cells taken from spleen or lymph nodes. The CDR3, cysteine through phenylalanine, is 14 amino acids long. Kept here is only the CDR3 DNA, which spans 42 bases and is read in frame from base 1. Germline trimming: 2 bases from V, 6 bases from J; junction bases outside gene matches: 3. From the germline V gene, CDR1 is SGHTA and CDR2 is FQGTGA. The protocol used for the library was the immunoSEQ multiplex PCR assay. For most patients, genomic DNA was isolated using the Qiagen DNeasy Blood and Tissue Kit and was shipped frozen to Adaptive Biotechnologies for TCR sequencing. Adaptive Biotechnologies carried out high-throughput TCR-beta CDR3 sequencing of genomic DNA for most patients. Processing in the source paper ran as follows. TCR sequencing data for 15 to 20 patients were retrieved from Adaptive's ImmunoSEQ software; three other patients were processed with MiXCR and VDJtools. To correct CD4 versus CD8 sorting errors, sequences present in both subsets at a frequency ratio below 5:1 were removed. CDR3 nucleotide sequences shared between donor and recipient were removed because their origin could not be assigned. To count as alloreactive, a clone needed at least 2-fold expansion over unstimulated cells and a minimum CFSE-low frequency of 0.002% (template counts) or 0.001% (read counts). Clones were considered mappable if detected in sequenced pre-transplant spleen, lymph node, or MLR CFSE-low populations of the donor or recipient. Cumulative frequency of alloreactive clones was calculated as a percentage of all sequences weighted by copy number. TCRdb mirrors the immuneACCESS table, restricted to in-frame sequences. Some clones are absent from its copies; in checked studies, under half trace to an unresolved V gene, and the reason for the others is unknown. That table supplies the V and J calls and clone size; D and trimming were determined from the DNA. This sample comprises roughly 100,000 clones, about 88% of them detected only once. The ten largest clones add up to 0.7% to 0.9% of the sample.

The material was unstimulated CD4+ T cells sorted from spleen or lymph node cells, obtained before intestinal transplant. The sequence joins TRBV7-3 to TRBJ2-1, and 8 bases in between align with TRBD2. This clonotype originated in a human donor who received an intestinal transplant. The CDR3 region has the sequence CASSLAGGGNEQFF. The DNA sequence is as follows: TGTGCCAGCAGCTTAGCGGGGGGCGGCAATGAGCAGTTCTTC.